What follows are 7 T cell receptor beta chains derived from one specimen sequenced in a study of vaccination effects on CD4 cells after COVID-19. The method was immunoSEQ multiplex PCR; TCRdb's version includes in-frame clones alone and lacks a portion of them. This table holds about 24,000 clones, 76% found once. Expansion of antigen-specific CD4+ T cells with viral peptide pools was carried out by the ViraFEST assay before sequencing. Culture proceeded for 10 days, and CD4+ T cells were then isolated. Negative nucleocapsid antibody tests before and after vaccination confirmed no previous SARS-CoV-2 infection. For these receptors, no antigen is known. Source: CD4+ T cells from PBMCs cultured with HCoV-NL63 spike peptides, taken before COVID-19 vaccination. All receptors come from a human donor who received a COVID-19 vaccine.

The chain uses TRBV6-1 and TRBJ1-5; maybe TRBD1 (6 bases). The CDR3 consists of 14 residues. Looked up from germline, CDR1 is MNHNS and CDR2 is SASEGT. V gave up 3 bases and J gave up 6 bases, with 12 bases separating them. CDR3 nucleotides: TGTGCCAGCAGTGAGGCGGGGGCTCGTCAGCCCCAGCATTTT. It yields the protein CASSEAGARQPQHF.

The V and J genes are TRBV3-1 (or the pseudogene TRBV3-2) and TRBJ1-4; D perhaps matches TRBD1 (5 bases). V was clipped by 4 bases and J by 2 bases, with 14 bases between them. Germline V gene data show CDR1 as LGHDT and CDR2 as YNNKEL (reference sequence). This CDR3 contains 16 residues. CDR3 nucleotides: TGTGCCAGCAGCCCCACCCGAGGGGCGACTAATGAAAAACTGTTTTTT. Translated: CASSPTRGATNEKLFF.

CDR3 sequence: CATRFSDTGELFF. The CDR3 region has the DNA TGTGCCACCCGGTTCAGCGACACCGGGGAGCTGTTTTTT. The V call is TRBV6-5, the J call TRBJ2-2; unclear D gene. Germline assignment: CDR1 MNHEY and CDR2 SVGAGI. V lost 10 bases, J lost 3 bases, and 12 bases lay in between. This CDR3 is 13 amino acids long.

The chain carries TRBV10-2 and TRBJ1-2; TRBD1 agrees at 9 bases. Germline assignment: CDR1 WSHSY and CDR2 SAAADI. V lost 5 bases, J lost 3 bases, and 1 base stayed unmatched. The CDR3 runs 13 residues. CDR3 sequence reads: CASSRQGDYGYTF. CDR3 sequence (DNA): TGCGCCAGCAGTAGACAGGGGGACTATGGCTACACCTTC.

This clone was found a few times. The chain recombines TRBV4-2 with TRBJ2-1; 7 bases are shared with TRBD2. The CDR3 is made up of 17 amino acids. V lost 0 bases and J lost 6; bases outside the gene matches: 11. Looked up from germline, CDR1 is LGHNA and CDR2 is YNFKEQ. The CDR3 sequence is CASSQDRGGSQGNEQFF. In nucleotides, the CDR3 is TGTGCCAGCAGCCAAGATCGGGGCGGGAGCCAAGGCAATGAGCAGTTCTTC.

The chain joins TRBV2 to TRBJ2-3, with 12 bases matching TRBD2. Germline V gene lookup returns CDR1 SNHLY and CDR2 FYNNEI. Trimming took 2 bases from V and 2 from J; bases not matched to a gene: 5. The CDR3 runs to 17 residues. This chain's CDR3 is CASSEIGLAGITDTQYF. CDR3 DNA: TGTGCCAGCAGTGAAATCGGACTAGCGGGGATCACAGATACGCAGTATTTT.

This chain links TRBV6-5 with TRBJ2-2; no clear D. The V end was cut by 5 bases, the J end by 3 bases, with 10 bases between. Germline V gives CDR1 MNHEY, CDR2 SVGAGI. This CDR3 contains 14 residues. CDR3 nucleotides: TGTGCCAGCAGTCCCAGCTGGTACACCGGGGAGCTGTTTTTT. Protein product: CASSPSWYTGELFF.